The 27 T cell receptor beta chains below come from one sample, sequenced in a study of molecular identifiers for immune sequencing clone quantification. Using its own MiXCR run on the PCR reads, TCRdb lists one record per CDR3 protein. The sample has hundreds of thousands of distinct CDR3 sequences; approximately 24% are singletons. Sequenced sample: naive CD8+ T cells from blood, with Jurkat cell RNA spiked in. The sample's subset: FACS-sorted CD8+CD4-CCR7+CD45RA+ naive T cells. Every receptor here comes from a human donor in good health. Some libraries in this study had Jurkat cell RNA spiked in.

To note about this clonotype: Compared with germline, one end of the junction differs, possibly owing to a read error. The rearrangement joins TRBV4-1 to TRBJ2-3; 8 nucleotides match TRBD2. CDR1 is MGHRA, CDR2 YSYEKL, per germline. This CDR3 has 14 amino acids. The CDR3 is CASSHSGGKNTQYF. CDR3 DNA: TGCGCCAGCAGCCACAGCGGGGGAAAAAATACACAGTATTTT.

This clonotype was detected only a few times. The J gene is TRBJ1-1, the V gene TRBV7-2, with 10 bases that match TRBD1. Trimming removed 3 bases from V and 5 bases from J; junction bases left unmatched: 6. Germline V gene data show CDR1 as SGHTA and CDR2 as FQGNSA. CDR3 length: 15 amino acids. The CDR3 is CASSLAGQGRTEAFF. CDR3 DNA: TGTGCCAGCAGCTTGGCGGGACAGGGGAGGACTGAAGCTTTCTTT.

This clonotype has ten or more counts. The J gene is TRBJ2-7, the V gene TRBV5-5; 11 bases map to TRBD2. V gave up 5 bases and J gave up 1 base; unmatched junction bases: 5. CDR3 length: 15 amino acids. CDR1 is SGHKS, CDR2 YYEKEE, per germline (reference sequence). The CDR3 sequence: CASSLGLAGSYEQYF. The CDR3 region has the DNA TGTGCCAGCAGTTTAGGACTAGCGGGTTCCTACGAGCAGTACTTC.

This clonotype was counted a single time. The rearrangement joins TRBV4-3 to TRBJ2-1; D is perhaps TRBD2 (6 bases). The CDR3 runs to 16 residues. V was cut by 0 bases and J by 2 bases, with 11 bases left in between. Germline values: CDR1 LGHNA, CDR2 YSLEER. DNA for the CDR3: TGCGCCAGCAGCCAAGATCGGGCGGGGCCCTACAATGAGCAGTTCTTC. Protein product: CASSQDRAGPYNEQFF.

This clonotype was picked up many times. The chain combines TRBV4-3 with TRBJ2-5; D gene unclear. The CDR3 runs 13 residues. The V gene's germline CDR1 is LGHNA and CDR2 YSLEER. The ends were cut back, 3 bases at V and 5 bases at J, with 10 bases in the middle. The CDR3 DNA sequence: TGCGCCAGCAGCCACCCGCCGTCGGAGACCCAGTACTTC. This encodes CASSHPPSETQYF.

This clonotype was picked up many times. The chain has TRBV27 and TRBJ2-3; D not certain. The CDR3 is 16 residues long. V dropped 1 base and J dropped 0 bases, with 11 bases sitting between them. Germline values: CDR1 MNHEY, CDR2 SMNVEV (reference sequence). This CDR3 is CASSLLIGPSTDTQYF. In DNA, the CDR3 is TGTGCCAGCAGTTTATTGATCGGGCCTAGCACAGATACGCAGTATTTT.

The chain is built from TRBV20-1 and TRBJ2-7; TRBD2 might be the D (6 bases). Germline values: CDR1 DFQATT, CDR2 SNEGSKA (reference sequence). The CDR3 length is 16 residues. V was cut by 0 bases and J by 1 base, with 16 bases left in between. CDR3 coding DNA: TGCAGTGCTAGAGATCGACGGACGGGACTTTCCTACGAGCAGTACTTC. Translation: CSARDRRTGLSYEQYF.

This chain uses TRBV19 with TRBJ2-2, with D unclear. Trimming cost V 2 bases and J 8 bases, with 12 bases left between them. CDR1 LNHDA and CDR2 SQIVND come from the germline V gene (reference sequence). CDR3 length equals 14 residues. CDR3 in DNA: TGTGCCAGTAGTATAACCAGTTCTTTAGGGGAGCTGTTTTTT. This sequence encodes CASSITSSLGELFF.

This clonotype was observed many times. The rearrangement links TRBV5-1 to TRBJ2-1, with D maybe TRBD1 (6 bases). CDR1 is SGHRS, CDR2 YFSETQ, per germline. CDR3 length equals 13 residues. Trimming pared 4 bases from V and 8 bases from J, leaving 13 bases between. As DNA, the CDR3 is TGCGCCAGCAGCCAGGGGCAAGGGTATGAGCAGTTCTTC. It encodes CASSQGQGYEQFF. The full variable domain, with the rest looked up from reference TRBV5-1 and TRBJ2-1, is KAGVTQTPRYLIKTRGQQVTLSCSPISGHRSVSWYQQTPGQGLQFLFEYFSETQRNKGNFPGRFSGRQFSNSRSEMNVSTLELGDSALYLCASSQGQGYEQFFGPGTRLTVL.

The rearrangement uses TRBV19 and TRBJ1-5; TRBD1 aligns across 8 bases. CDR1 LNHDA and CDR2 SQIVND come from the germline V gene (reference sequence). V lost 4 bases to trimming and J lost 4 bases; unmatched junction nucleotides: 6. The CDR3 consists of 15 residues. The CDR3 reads CASSTRTGLNQPQHF. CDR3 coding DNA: TGTGCCAGTAGTACCCGGACAGGGTTGAATCAGCCCCAGCATTTT.

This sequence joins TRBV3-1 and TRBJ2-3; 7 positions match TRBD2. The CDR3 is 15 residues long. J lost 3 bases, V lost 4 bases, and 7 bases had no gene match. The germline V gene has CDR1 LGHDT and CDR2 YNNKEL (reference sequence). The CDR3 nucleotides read TGTGCCAGCAGCCCGGGGGAGGGCCTAACAGATACGCAGTATTTT. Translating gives CASSPGEGLTDTQYF.

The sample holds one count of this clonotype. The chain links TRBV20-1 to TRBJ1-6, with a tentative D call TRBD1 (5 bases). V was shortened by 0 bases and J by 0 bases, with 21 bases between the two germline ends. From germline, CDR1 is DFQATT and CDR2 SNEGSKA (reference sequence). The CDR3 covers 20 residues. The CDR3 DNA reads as TGCAGTGCTAGAGATTTTCGGGGAGGACAAATAAGCTCCTATAATTCACCCCTCCACTTT. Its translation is CSARDFRGGQISSYNSPLHF.

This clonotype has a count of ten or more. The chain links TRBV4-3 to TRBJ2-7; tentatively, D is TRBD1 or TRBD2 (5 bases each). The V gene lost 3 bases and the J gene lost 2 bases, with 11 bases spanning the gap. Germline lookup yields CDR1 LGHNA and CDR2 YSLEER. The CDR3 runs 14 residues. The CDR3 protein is CASSQERGTYEQYF. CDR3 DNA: TGCGCCAGCAGCCAGGAGAGGGGCACCTACGAGCAGTACTTC.

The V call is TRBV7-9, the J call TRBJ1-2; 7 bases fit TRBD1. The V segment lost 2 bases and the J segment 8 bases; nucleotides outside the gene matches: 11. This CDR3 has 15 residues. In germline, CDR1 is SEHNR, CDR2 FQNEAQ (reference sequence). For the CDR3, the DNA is TGTGCCAGCAGCTTATTCCCTTACAGGGGAGGCGGCTACACCTTC. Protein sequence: CASSLFPYRGGGYTF.

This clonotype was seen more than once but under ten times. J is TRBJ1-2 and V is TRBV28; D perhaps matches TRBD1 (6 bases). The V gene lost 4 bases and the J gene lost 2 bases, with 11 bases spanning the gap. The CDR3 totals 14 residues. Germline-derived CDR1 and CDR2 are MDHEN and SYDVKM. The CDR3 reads CASSSWTANYGYTF. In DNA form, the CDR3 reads TGTGCCAGCAGTTCCTGGACAGCAAACTATGGCTACACCTTC.

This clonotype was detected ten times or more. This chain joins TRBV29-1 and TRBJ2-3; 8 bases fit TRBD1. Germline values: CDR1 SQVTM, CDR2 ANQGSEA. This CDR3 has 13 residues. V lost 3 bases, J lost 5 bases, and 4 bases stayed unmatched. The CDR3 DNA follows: TGCAGCGTTGACGGACAGGGCGAAGATACGCAGTATTTT. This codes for CSVDGQGEDTQYF.

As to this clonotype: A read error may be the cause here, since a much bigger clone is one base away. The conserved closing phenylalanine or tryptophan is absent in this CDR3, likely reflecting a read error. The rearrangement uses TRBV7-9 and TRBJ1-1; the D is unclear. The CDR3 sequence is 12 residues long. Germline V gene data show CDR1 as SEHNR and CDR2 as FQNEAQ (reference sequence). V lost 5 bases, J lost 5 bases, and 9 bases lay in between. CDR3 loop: CASSPPTTEAFL. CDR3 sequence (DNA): TGTGCCAGCAGCCCCCCAACGACTGAAGCTTTCCTT.

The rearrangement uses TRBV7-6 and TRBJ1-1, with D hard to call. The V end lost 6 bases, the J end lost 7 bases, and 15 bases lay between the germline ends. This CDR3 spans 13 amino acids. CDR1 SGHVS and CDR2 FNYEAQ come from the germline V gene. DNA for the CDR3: TGTGCCAGCAGTCCGATAGTAACCTTTGAAGCTTTCTTT. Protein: CASSPIVTFEAFF.

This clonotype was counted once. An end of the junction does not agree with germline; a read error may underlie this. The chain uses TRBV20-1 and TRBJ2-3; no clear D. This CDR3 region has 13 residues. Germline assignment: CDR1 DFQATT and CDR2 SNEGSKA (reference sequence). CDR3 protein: CNAKTETPDTQYF. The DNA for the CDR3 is TGCAATGCTAAGACGGAAACCCCAGATACGCAATATTTT.

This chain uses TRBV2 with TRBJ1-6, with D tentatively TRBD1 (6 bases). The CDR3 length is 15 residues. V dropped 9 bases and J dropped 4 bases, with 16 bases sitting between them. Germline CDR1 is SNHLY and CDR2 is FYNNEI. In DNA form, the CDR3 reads TGTGCCAGTCGGGGCCAGGGGAATTATAATTCACCCCTCCACTTT. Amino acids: CASRGQGNYNSPLHF. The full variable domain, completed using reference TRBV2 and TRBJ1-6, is EPEVTQTPSHQVTQMGQEVILRCVPISNHLYFYWYRQILGQKVEFLVSFYNNEISEKSEIFDDQFSVERPDGSNFTLKIRSTKLEDSAMYFCASRGQGNYNSPLHFGNGTRLTVT.

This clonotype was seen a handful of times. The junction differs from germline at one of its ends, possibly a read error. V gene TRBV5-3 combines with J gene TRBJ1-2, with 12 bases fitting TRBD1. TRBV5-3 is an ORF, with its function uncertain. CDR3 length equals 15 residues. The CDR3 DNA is TGTGCCAGCAGCTTGGGGACAGGGGGCAGCTATGGCTACACCTTC. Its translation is CASSLGTGGSYGYTF.

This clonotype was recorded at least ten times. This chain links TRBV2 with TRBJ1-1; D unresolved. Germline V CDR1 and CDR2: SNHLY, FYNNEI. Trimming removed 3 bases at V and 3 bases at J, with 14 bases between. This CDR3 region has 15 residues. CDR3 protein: CASSDLVESYTEAFF. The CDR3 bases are TGTGCCAGCAGTGATTTGGTGGAATCGTACACTGAAGCTTTCTTT.

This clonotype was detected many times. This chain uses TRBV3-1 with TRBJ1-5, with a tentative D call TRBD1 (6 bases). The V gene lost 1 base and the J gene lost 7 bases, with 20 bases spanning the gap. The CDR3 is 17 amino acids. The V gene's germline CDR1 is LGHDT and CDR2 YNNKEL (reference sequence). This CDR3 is CASSQAPPEGGPQPQHF. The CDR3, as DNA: TGTGCCAGCAGCCAAGCTCCACCGGAGGGGGGTCCGCAGCCCCAGCATTTT.

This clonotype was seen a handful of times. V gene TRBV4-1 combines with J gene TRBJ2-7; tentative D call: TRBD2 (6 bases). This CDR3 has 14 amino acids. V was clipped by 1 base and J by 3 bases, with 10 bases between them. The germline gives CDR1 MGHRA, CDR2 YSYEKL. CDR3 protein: CASSQVQGLYEQYF. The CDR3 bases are TGCGCCAGCAGCCAAGTTCAGGGACTCTACGAGCAGTACTTC.

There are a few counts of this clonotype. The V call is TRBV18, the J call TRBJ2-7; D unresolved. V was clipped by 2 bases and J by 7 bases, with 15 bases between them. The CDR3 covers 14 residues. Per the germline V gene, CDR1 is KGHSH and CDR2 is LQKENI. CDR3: CASSPSDSVQEQYF. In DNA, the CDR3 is TGTGCCAGCTCACCAAGTGATTCGGTCCAGGAGCAGTACTTC.

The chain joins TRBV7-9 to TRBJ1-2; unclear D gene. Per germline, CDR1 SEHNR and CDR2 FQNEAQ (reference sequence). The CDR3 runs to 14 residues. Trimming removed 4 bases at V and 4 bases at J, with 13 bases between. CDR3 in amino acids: CASSSPTGIYGYTF. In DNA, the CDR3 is TGTGCCAGCAGCTCCCCCACCGGTATCTATGGCTACACCTTC.

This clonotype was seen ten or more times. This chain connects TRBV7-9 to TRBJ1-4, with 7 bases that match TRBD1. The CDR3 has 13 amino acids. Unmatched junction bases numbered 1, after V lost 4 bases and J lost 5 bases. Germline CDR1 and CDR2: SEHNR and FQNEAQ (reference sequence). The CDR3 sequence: CASSWTGNEKLFF. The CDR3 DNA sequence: TGTGCCAGCAGCTGGACAGGCAATGAAAAACTGTTTTTT.